This TCR beta chain was documented in a study of blood T cells in healthy people across ages. For the second PCR, which ran for about 6 to 11 cycles, a sample-barcoded 5' primer and a J-beta primer mix were used. TCRdb re-called the 5' RACE reads through MiXCR, storing one row per CDR3 protein. The sample lists 550,000 to 650,000 distinct CDR3 sequences, roughly a quarter occurring once. V trimming: 3 bases; J trimming: 3 bases; junction bases outside the gene matches: 0. Germline V gives CDR1 SNHLY, CDR2 FYNNEI. This CDR3 comprises 16 residues. This sample also appeared in a second study, on T cells of mothers and their children.

The chain recombines TRBV2 with TRBJ2-3, with 16 bases fitting TRBD2. The sample was blood. The origin of this receptor is a boy aged 2 to 9 in good health. CDR3 amino acids: CASSEGLAGGTDTQYF. The CDR3 bases are TGTGCCAGCAGTGAGGGACTAGCGGGGGGGACAGATACGCAGTATTTT.